This TCR beta chain emerged from a study of low-dose radiotherapy and immunotherapy resistance in tumors. Study background: Fractions of 1 Gy went to Cohort 2 every two weeks, for 13 Gy over 26 weeks.

In its sample, this clonotype was seen many times. Stated time point: after trial treatment. The treatment was: LDRT plus nivolumab, ipilimumab, low-dose cyclophosphamide and aspirin (RACIN trial). The study gave donors nivolumab, ipilimumab, aspirin, low-dose cyclophosphamide and low-dose radiotherapy. Advanced solid tumors without tumor-infiltrating lymphocytes were required for inclusion. Alpha- and beta-chain coverage of first-strand cDNA came from TRAV- and TRBV-specific primers. The authors ran roughly 20 PCR cycles to amplify TCRs with a constant-region primer and V-primer adapter. TCRdb fed the reads into MiXCR, producing one record per CDR3 protein. In the table there are more than 50,000 distinct CDR3 sequences, about 25% of which are singletons. Germline-derived CDR1 and CDR2 are DFQATT and SNEGSKA (reference sequence). The CDR3 is 16 residues long. V was shortened by 0 bases and J by 5 bases, with 18 bases between the two germline ends.

This sample comprised PBMCs, obtained after low-dose radiotherapy plus immunotherapy. The V call is TRBV20-1, the J call TRBJ2-3; maybe TRBD2 (5 bases). The sequence came from a male donor with prostate cancer. The CDR3: CSARDRTPEGLDTQYF. The DNA of the CDR3 is TGCAGTGCTAGAGATCGGACTCCCGAAGGTCTAGATACGCAGTATTTT.